The next 28 T cell receptor beta chains were all read from a single sample in a study of CD8+CD57+ T cells in acquired aplastic anemia. In patients chosen for sequencing, flow cytometry had shown CD8+CD57+ cell expansion. Profiles of TCR beta VDJ and CDR3 were generated from a genomic DNA template. TCRdb reanalysed the reads using MiXCR and keeps one entry per CDR3 protein. This table has around 500,000 distinct CDR3 sequences, roughly a third appearing once. The specimen sequenced was sorted CD4+, CD8+, or CD8+CD57+ T cells (not recorded which) from PBMCs. The receptors originated from a human donor with aplastic anemia.

In regard to this clonotype: A read error may account for a junction end that differs from germline. DNA of the CDR3: TGTGCCAGCAGTTCACTAGGGGGGCACTACGAGCAGTACTTC. This gives the protein CASSSLGGHYEQYF. The chain uses TRBV10-1 and TRBJ2-7; D possibly uses TRBD1 or TRBD2 (6 bases each). Germline CDR1 and CDR2: WNHNN and SYGVQD (reference sequence). This CDR3 has 14 amino acids.

This clonotype occurred many times. This chain joins TRBV15 and TRBJ2-1, with D unresolved. V dropped 0 bases and J dropped 6 bases, with 6 bases sitting between them. This CDR3 spans 13 amino acids. The V gene's germline CDR1 is LNHNV and CDR2 YYDKDF (reference sequence). The CDR3 bases are TGTGCCACCAGCAGAGATCCGACCAATGAGCAGTTCTTC. It encodes CATSRDPTNEQFF.

Of note for this clonotype: A much more abundant neighbour one base away suggests this may be a read error. J is TRBJ1-6 and V is TRBV20-1; D possibly corresponds to TRBD1 (6 bases). In germline, CDR1 is DFQATT, CDR2 SNEGSKA (reference sequence). V was cut by 1 base and J by 9 bases, with 16 bases left in between. The CDR3 runs to 15 residues. The CDR3 is CSARVVTGDSSPLHF. The CDR3 DNA sequence: TGCAGTGCTAGAGTAGTGACAGGAGATAGTTCACCCCTCCACTTT.

The rearrangement joins TRBV15 to TRBJ2-5; either TRBD1 or TRBD2 may supply D (5 bases each). In germline, CDR1 is LNHNV, CDR2 YYDKDF (reference sequence). V lost 6 bases, J lost 5 bases, and 19 bases lay in between. There are 15 residues in the CDR3. The CDR3 spells CATSYPGARRETQYF. The CDR3 coding sequence is TGTGCCACCAGTTACCCTGGGGCCCGGAGGGAGACCCAGTACTTC.

At least ten counts were recorded for this clonotype. V usage is TRBV7-9 and J usage is TRBJ1-6; TRBD1 matches 7 bases. Germline CDR1 and CDR2: SEHNR and FQNEAQ (reference sequence). The CDR3 spans 15 residues. Losses at the gene ends were 3 bases for V and 10 bases for J; bases not matched to a gene: 9. CDR3 nucleotide sequence: TGTGCCAGCAGCTTCCCGACAGGGAGGTTATCACCCCTCCACTTT. Its protein is CASSFPTGRLSPLHF.

The chain combines TRBV29-1 with TRBJ2-5, with D possibly matching TRBD1 (5 bases). Trimming removed 5 bases from V and 7 bases from J, with 11 bases in between. The CDR3 runs 11 residues. CDR1 and CDR2 (germline): SQVTM, ANQGSEA. CDR3 nucleotide sequence: TGCAGCGTTTTAACCCAGGGGACCCAGTACTTC. Translated: CSVLTQGTQYF.

A word on this clonotype: This could be a read error, since a much larger clone is one nucleotide away. This rearrangement joins TRBV19 to TRBJ1-3; D ambiguous. Germline V gene data show CDR1 as LNHDA and CDR2 as SQIVND (reference sequence). The CDR3 has 14 residues. CDR3 nucleotide sequence: TGTGCCAGTAGTATAGCGGCAACTGGAAACACCACATATTTT. Its protein is CASSIAATGNTTYF.

This chain connects TRBV20-1 to TRBJ2-7; 9 nucleotides agree with TRBD1. The CDR3 consists of 15 residues. Trimming took 4 bases from V and 3 from J; bases not matched to a gene: 10. Germline loops: CDR1 DFQATT, CDR2 SNEGSKA (reference sequence). The CDR3 sequence: CSAKAIGTGRYEQYF. CDR3 in DNA: TGCAGTGCTAAAGCGATCGGGACAGGGCGCTACGAGCAGTACTTC.

The gene calls are TRBV9 and TRBJ1-5; D not certain. The CDR3 is made up of 14 amino acids. Germline CDR1 SGDLS, CDR2 YYNGEE. The V and J ends lost 0 bases and 7 bases respectively, with 11 bases between them. This CDR3 is CASSVGIQPQPQHF. In nucleotides, the CDR3 is TGTGCCAGCAGCGTAGGCATTCAACCACAGCCCCAGCATTTT.

Points on this clonotype: This sequence may be a read error, since a much larger clone differs from it by one base. The chain couples TRBV12-3 or TRBV12-4 to TRBJ2-7; D unresolved. Trimming shortened V by 7 bases and J by 7 bases, and 2 bases separated the two germline ends. This CDR3 has 8 residues. This chain's CDR3 is CASTEQYF. CDR3 sequence (DNA): TGTGCCAGCACTGAGCAGTACTTC.

The chain uses TRBV20-1 and TRBJ1-1; D possibly corresponds to TRBD1 (6 bases). CDR3 length: 15 residues. Germline V gene data show CDR1 as DFQATT and CDR2 as SNEGSKA (reference sequence). Trimming shortened V by 2 bases and J by 4 bases, and 17 bases separated the two germline ends. Here the CDR3 reads CSARPGGGASTEAFF. The CDR3 DNA is TGCAGTGCTAGACCCGGGGGGGGCGCGTCCACTGAAGCTTTCTTT.

The table lists this clonotype with many counts. In nucleotides, the CDR3 is TGCGCCAGCAGCTACGGGACTTCATCTGGGGCCAACGTCCTGACTTTC. The encoded protein is CASSYGTSSGANVLTF. The chain has TRBV5-1 and TRBJ2-6; weak D call: TRBD2 (6 bases). The length of the CDR3 is 16 residues. Trimming stripped 3 bases from V and 1 base from J, with 11 bases between. Germline CDR1 SGHRS, CDR2 YFSETQ.

The V call is TRBV19, the J call TRBJ2-5; D unresolved. Germline V CDR1 and CDR2: LNHDA, SQIVND (reference sequence). CDR3 length: 13 residues. Trimming cost V 6 bases and J 3 bases, with 11 bases left between them. DNA of the CDR3: TGTGCCAGTAGCGTACCAAAAGAAGAGACCCAGTACTTC. As protein: CASSVPKEETQYF.

This clonotype showed up just once. V usage is TRBV19 and J usage is TRBJ1-5; 7 bases agree with TRBD1. CDR1 and CDR2 (germline): LNHDA, SQIVND (reference sequence). The length of the CDR3 is 14 residues. With V trimmed by 3 bases and J by 7 bases, 6 bases remained unmatched. DNA for the CDR3: TGTGCCAGTAGTATTTACCCAGGGGGACAGCCCCAGCATTTT. Translating it yields CASSIYPGGQPQHF. Using reference TRBV19 and TRBJ1-5 for the parts outside the CDR3, the full variable domain is DGGITQSPKYLFRKEGQNVTLSCEQNLNHDAMYWYRQDPGQGLRLIYYSQIVNDFQKGDIAEGYSVSREKKESFPLTVTSAQKNPTAFYLCASSIYPGGQPQHFGDGTRLSIL.

There are a few counts of this clonotype. The rearrangement joins TRBV7-2 to TRBJ1-1; D is possibly TRBD1 (5 bases). V was shortened by 5 bases and J by 7 bases, with 17 bases between the two germline ends. The germline V gene has CDR1 SGHTA and CDR2 FQGNSA. The CDR3 has 14 amino acids. The CDR3 protein is CASSPRRDGYEAFF. The CDR3 nucleotides are TGTGCCAGCAGCCCCAGGAGGGACGGTTATGAAGCTTTCTTT.

This clonotype occurred many times. V and J are TRBV7-2 and TRBJ1-1; TRBD1 is a possible D gene (5 bases). The CDR3 runs to 14 residues. V was pared by 7 bases and J by 1 base, with 13 bases between. Germline CDR1 is SGHTA and CDR2 is FQGNSA. The CDR3 nucleotides are TGTGCCAGCAACAAGGGACGGCCGAACACTGAAGCTTTCTTT. The encoded protein is CASNKGRPNTEAFF.

V usage is TRBV7-3 and J usage is TRBJ2-5; a possible D gene is TRBD2 (7 bases). The CDR3 has 16 amino acids. V was trimmed by 4 bases and J by 5 bases, leaving 20 bases between them. Per germline, CDR1 SGHTA and CDR2 FQGTGA. The CDR3 protein is CASSSVGGGGLETQYF. In DNA, the CDR3 is TGTGCCAGCAGCTCTGTGGGGGGGGGCGGACTGGAGACCCAGTACTTC. Looking up the rest from reference TRBV7-3 and TRBJ2-5 gives the full variable domain: GAGVSQTPSNKVTEKGKYVELRCDPISGHTALYWYRQSLGQGPEFLIYFQGTGAADDSGLPNDRFFAVRPEGSVSTLKIQRTERGDSAVYLCASSSVGGGGLETQYFGPGTRLLVL.

J is TRBJ2-5 and V is TRBV30, with a possible D match to TRBD1 (5 bases). The CDR3 sequence is 12 residues long. Trimming shortened V by 0 bases and J by 4 bases, and 6 bases separated the two germline ends. Per the germline V gene, CDR1 is GTSNPN and CDR2 is SVGIG (reference sequence). This CDR3 is CAWSVGLETQYF. The CDR3 DNA sequence: TGTGCCTGGAGTGTGGGGCTAGAGACCCAGTACTTC. Filled out from reference TRBV30 and TRBJ2-5, the complete variable domain reads SQTIHQWPATLVQPVGSPLSLECTVEGTSNPNLYWYRQAAGRGLQLLFYSVGIGQISSEVPQNLSASRPQDRQFILSSKKLLLSDSGFYLCAWSVGLETQYFGPGTRLLVL.

About this clonotype itself: Given a much more abundant clone one base away, this may be a read error. The J gene is TRBJ2-3, the V gene TRBV19; D is undetermined. CDR3 length: 13 residues. Germline V gene lookup returns CDR1 LNHDA and CDR2 SQIVND (reference sequence). The CDR3 reads CASSEVSTDAQYF. The CDR3 DNA is TGTGCCAGTAGTGAGGTGAGCACAGATGCGCAGTATTTT. The full variable domain, completed using reference TRBV19 and TRBJ2-3, is DGGITQSPKYLFRKEGQNVTLSCEQNLNHDAMYWYRQDPGQGLRLIYYSQIVNDFQKGDIAEGYSVSREKKESFPLTVTSAQKNPTAFYLCASSEVSTDAQYFGPGTRLTVL.

This clonotype was picked up a small number of times. The chain uses TRBV12-3 or TRBV12-4 and TRBJ2-5, with D possibly TRBD1 on 5 matching bases. Trimming left V 2 bases short and J 8 bases short, with 15 bases between. This CDR3 has 14 amino acids. CDR3 region: CASSLHKGKVTQYF. CDR3 DNA: TGTGCCAGCAGTTTACATAAGGGGAAAGTCACCCAGTACTTC.

This chain links TRBV11-3 with TRBJ1-1, with unresolved D. V lost 3 bases, J lost 6 bases, and 11 bases lay in between. Looked up from germline, CDR1 is SGHNT and CDR2 is YENEEA. The CDR3 sequence is 13 residues long. The CDR3 loop reads CASSLRIGAEAFF. CDR3 coding DNA: TGTGCCAGCAGCTTGAGGATCGGGGCTGAAGCTTTCTTT.

This chain links TRBV27 with TRBJ1-6; D not certain. The CDR3 covers 12 residues. The V gene's germline CDR1 is MNHEY and CDR2 SMNVEV (reference sequence). CDR3 sequence (DNA): TGTGCTTCTAGACTAGATAATTCACCCCTCCACTTT. This codes for CASRLDNSPLHF.

The V gene is TRBV12-1, the J gene TRBJ2-7. TRBV12-1 is a pseudogene. The CDR3 has 13 amino acids. CDR3 in amino acids: CASSFEFRYEQYF. CDR3 DNA: TGTGCCAGCAGCTTTGAGTTTCGGTACGAGCAGTACTTC.

The table lists this clonotype with many counts. CDR3 DNA sequence: TGTGCCAGTAGGAGGGGGGTAGATCAGCCCCAGCATTTT. Protein: CASRRGVDQPQHF. V gene TRBV19 combines with J gene TRBJ1-5; a weak D match, TRBD1 (6 bases). This CDR3 is 13 amino acids long. The germline V and J ends were trimmed by 6 bases and 5 bases, with 11 bases remaining between them. Per the germline V gene, CDR1 is LNHDA and CDR2 is SQIVND (reference sequence).

For this clonotype: A clone one base away is much larger, so this may be a read error. The DNA of the CDR3 is TGTGCCAGCAGTGAGCGATCCTACGAGCGGTACTTC. Translation: CASSERSYERYF. V is TRBV2 and J is TRBJ2-7, with no clear D. Germline V CDR1 and CDR2: SNHLY, FYNNEI. The CDR3 sequence is 12 residues long.

To note about this clonotype: This may be a read error, as it is one base from a much larger clone. The CDR3 DNA sequence: TGTGCCACCAGTGACCCAGTTGCCAGAGGAAATACTGAAGCTTTCTTT. Its protein product is CATSDPVARGNTEAFF. The chain links TRBV24-1 to TRBJ1-1; D ambiguous. Germline V gives CDR1 KGHDR, CDR2 SFDVKD. This CDR3 contains 16 residues. V was cut by 4 bases and J by 5 bases, with 19 bases left in between.

V usage is TRBV3-1 and J usage is TRBJ1-1; D remains ambiguous. This CDR3 comprises 12 residues. Trimming shortened V by 4 bases and J by 7 bases, and 10 bases separated the two germline ends. CDR1 and CDR2 from the germline V gene are LGHDT and YNNKEL (reference sequence). The CDR3 bases are TGTGCCAGCAGCCGCCAGAGGGATGAAGCTTTCTTT. It codes for CASSRQRDEAFF.

V gene TRBV20-1 combines with J gene TRBJ1-4, with D perhaps matching TRBD1 (6 bases). Germline V gene sequence: CDR1 DFQATT, CDR2 SNEGSKA (reference sequence). The V end was cut by 0 bases, the J end by 8 bases, with 13 bases between. CDR3 length equals 14 residues. DNA of the CDR3: TGCAGTGCTAGAGAACCCAGGGGAGGCGAAAAACTGTTTTTT. Its translation: CSAREPRGGEKLFF.